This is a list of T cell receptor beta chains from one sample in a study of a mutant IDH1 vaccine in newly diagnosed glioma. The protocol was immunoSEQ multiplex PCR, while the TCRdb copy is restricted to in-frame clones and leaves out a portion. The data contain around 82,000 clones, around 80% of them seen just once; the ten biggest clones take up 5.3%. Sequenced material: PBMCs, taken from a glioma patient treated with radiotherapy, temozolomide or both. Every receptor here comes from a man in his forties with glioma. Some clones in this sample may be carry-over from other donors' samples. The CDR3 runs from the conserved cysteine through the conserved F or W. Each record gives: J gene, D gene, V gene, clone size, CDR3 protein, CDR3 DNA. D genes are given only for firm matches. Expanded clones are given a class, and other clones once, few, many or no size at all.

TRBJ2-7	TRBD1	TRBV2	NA	CASSEQGAGYEQYF	TGTGCCAGCAGTGAACAGGGGGCAGGCTACGAGCAGTACTTC
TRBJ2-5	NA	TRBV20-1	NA	CSAELKETQYF	TGCAGTGCTGAGTTGAAAGAGACCCAGTACTTC
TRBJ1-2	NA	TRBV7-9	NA	CASSSYLGGNGYTF	TGTGCCAGCAGCTCGTACTTGGGGGGGAATGGCTACACCTTC
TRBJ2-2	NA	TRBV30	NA	CAWRRRGINTGELFF	TGTGCCTGGAGAAGGAGGGGGATCAACACCGGGGAGCTGTTTTTT
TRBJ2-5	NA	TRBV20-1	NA	CSAPGRETQYF	TGCAGTGCCCCTGGGCGAGAGACCCAGTACTTC
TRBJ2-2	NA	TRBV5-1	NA	CASSFRTGTADTGELFF	TGCGCCAGCAGCTTCCGGACCGGGACGGCCGACACCGGGGAGCTGTTTTTT
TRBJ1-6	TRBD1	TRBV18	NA	CASSPPGGAGSPLHF	TGTGCCAGCTCACCACCAGGGGGCGCAGGTTCACCCCTCCACTTT
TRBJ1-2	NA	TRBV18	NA	CASSPPTIYGYTF	TGTGCCAGCTCACCACCAACAATCTATGGCTACACCTTC
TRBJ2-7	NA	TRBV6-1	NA	CASSDWTVSEQYF	TGTGCCAGCAGTGATTGGACAGTGAGCGAGCAGTACTTC
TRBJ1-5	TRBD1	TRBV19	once	CASSRAGQGSLQPQHF	TGTGCCAGTAGTAGGGCGGGACAGGGATCTCTCCAGCCCCAGCATTTT
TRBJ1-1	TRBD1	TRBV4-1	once	CASSQIRAGGTEAFF	TGCGCCAGCAGCCAAATTCGGGCAGGGGGTACTGAAGCTTTCTTT
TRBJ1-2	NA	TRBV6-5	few	CASSRTGILYGYTF	TGTGCCAGCAGTAGAACAGGGATTCTATATGGCTACACCTTC
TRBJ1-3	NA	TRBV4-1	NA	CASSTRQSSGNTIYF	TGCGCCAGCAGCACTAGACAGAGCTCTGGAAACACCATATATTTT
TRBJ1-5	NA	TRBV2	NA	CASRAGSQPQHF	TGTGCCAGCAGGGCAGGGTCACAGCCCCAGCATTTT
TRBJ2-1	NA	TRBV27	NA	CASSPLLDNEQFF	TGTGCCAGCAGCCCCCTTCTAGACAATGAGCAGTTCTTC
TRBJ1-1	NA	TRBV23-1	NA	CASAVNTEAFF	TGCGCCAGCGCCGTGAACACTGAAGCTTTCTTT
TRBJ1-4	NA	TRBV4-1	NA	CASSQREATNEKLFF	TGCGCCAGCAGCCAAAGGGAGGCGACTAATGAAAAACTGTTTTTT
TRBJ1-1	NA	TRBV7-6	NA	CASSSAGTEAFF	TGTGCCAGCAGCTCCGCAGGCACTGAAGCTTTCTTT
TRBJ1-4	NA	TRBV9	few	CASSVSDRQVNEKLFF	TGTGCCAGCAGCGTAAGTGACAGGCAAGTCAATGAAAAACTGTTTTTT
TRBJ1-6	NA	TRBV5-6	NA	CASSTTRDGGYNSPLHF	TGTGCCAGCAGCACCACGAGGGACGGTGGCTATAATTCACCCCTCCACTTT
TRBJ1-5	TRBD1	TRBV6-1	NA	CASRDLTGGGQPQHF	TGTGCCAGCAGAGATCTTACAGGGGGGGGTCAGCCCCAGCATTTT
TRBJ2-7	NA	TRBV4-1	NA	CASSPSVEARKEQYF	TGCGCCAGCAGCCCCTCGGTAGAGGCCCGTAAGGAGCAGTACTTC
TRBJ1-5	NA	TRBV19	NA	CASSRRNQPQHF	TGTGCCTCCTCAAGACGGAATCAGCCCCAGCATTTT
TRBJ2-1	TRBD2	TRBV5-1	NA	CASSFTGGLGNEQFF	TGCGCCAGCAGCTTCACGGGGGGGCTAGGGAATGAGCAGTTCTTC
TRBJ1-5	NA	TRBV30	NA	CAWSVGAGQPQHF	TGTGCCTGGAGTGTGGGGGCTGGTCAGCCCCAGCATTTT
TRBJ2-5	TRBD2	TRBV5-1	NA	CASSPYRGRDGPAVQETQYF	TGCGCCAGCAGCCCCTATCGCGGGAGGGACGGCCCCGCGGTCCAAGAGACCCAGTACTTC
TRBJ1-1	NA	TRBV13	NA	CASEEWSTEAFF	TGTGCCAGCGAAGAATGGAGCACTGAAGCTTTCTTT
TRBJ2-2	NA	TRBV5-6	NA	CASSYRAGAYTGELFF	TGTGCCAGCAGCTACAGGGCGGGGGCCTACACCGGGGAGCTGTTTTTT
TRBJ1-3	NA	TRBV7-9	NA	CASSRYGNTIYF	TGTGCCAGCAGCCGATACGGAAACACCATATATTTT
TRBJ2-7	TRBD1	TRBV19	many	CASGTGVGNEQYF	TGTGCCAGCGGAACAGGGGTGGGCAACGAGCAGTACTTC
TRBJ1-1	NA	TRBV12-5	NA	CASGLANRNTEAFF	TGTGCTAGTGGTTTAGCGAACAGGAACACTGAAGCTTTCTTT
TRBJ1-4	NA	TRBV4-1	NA	CASSHLPRSTNEKLFF	TGCGCCAGCAGCCACCTTCCTAGGTCAACTAATGAAAAACTGTTTTTT
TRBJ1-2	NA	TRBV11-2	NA	CASSATGPQRYGYTF	TGTGCCAGCAGCGCTACAGGCCCTCAGCGGTATGGCTACACCTTC
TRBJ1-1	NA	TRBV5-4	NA	CASSQNTEAFF	TGTGCCAGCAGCCAGAACACTGAAGCTTTCTTT
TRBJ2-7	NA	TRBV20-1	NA	CSARGPREQYF	TGCAGTGCTAGGGGCCCGAGGGAGCAGTACTTC
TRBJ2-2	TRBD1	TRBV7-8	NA	CASSTRFGTGTGELFF	TGTGCCAGCAGCACCCGCTTCGGGACAGGGACCGGGGAGCTGTTTTTT
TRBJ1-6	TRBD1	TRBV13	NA	CASSTGTGVSPLHF	TGTGCCAGCAGCACCGGGACAGGGGTATCACCCCTCCACTTT
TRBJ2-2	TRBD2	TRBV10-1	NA	CASSEYRAPTSGGAGGGELFF	TGCGCCAGCAGTGAGTACAGGGCCCCGACTAGCGGGGGGGCCGGCGGCGGGGAGCTGTTTTTT
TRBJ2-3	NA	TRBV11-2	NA	CASSLVGDTQYF	TGTGCCAGCAGCTTAGTTGGGGATACGCAGTATTTT
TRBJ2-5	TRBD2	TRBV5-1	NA	CASSWSGGETQYF	TGCGCCAGCAGCTGGTCGGGGGGTGAGACCCAGTACTTC
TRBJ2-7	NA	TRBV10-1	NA	CASSRTGPGEQYF	TGCGCCAGCAGTCGAACAGGGCCGGGCGAGCAGTACTTC
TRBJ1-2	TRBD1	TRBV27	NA	CASRGTDNYGYTF	TGTGCCAGCAGGGGGACAGATAACTATGGCTACACCTTC
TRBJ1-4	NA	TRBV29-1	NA	CSVTLYDEKLFF	TGCAGCGTGACTTTATATGATGAAAAACTGTTTTTT
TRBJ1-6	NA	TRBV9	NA	CANPGHPLPPLHF	TGTGCGAACCCGGGACACCCCTTGCCACCCCTCCACTTT
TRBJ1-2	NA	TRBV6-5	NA	CASSRQHYGYTF	TGTGCCAGCAGTCGACAGCACTATGGCTACACCTTC
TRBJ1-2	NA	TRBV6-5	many	CASSPEYRAAYGYTF	TGTGCCAGCAGCCCCGAATACAGGGCCGCCTATGGCTACACCTTC
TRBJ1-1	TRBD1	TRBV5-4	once	CASSPLTGGNTEAFF	TGTGCCAGCAGCCCACTGACAGGGGGAAACACTGAAGCTTTCTTT
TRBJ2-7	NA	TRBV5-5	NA	CASSLGDWSSYEQYF	TGTGCCAGCAGCTTGGGGGACTGGAGCTCCTACGAGCAGTACTTC
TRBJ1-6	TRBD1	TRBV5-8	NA	CASSMGQGYNSPLHF	TGTGCCAGCAGCATGGGACAGGGGTATAATTCACCCCTCCACTTT
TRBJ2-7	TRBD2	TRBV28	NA	CASSSTSGGAFRDEQYF	TGTGCCAGCAGTTCTACTAGCGGGGGGGCATTTCGGGACGAGCAGTACTTC
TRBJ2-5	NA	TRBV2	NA	CASRESQGYQETQYF	TGTGCCAGCAGGGAGTCGCAGGGTTACCAAGAGACCCAGTACTTC
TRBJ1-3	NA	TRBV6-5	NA	CASSSPDTIYF	TGTGCCAGCAGTTCCCCGGACACCATATATTTT
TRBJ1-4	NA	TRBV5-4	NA	CASSLHADEKLFF	TGTGCCAGCAGCTTGCATGCAGATGAAAAACTGTTTTTT
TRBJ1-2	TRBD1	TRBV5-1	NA	CASSLGQGEGGYTF	TGCGCCAGCAGCTTGGGGCAGGGGGAAGGGGGCTACACCTTC
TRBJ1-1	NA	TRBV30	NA	CAWSTQGGRMNTEAFF	TGTGCCTGGAGTACCCAGGGAGGGAGGATGAACACTGAAGCTTTCTTT
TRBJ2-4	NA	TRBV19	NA	CASSIPRGIAKNIQYF	TGTGCCAGTAGTATCCCCCGGGGGATAGCCAAAAACATTCAGTACTTC
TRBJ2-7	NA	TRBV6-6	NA	CASSYSSGTSYEQYF	TGTGCCAGCAGTTACTCGAGTGGGACTTCCTACGAGCAGTACTTC
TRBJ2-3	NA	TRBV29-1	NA	CSVEAVGTDTQYF	TGCAGCGTTGAAGCGGTGGGCACAGATACGCAGTATTTT
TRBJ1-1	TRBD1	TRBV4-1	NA	CASSQPGQVNTEAFF	TGCGCCAGCAGCCAACCTGGACAGGTGAACACTGAAGCTTTCTTT